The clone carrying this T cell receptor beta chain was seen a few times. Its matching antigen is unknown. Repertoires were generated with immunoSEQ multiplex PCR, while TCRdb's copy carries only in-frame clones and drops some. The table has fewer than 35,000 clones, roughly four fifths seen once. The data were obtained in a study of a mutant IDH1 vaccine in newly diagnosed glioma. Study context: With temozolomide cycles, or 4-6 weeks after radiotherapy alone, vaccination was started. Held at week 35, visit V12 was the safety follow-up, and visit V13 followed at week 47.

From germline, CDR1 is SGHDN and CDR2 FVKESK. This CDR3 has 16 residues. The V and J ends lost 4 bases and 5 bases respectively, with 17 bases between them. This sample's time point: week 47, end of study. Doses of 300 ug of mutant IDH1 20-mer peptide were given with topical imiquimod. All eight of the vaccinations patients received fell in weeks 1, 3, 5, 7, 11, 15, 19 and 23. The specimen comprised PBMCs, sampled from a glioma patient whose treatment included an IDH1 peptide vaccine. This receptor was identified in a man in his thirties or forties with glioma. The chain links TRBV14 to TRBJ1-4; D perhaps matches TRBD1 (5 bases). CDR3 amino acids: CASSRLGGALNEKLFF. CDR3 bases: TGTGCCAGCAGCCGACTAGGAGGGGCGTTAAATGAAAAACTGTTTTTT.